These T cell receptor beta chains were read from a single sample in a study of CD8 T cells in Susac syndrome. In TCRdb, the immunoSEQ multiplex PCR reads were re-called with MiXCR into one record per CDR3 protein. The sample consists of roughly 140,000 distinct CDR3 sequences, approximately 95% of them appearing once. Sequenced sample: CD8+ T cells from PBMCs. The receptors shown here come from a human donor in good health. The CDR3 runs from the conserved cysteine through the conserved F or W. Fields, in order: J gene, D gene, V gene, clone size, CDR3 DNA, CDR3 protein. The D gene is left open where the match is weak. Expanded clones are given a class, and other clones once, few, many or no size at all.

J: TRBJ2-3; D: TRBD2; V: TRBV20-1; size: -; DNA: TGCAGTGCTAGCGGGCCGACAGGACTAGCGGGAGTGGATACGCAGTATTTT; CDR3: CSASGPTGLAGVDTQYF
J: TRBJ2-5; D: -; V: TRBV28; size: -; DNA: TGTGCCACCTTAGGGCGCCGGCTGGGGAACCTCCGGGAGACCCAGTACTTC; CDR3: CATLGRRLGNLRETQYF
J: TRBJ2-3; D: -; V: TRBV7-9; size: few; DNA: TGTGCCAGCAGCCGGACTGTGTCTGATACGCAGTATTTT; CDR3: CASSRTVSDTQYF
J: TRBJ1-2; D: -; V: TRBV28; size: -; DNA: TGTGCCAGCAGGGAGGGGCGAGTCGGAGGCTACACCTTC; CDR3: CASREGRVGGYTF
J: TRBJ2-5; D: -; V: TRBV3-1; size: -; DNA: TGTGCCAGCGGTACGGGGGGCCAGGGGTTTGAGACCCAGTACTTC; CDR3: CASGTGGQGFETQYF
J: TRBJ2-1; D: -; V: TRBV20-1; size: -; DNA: TGCAGTGCTAGAGATCCTCTAGCGAGCTCCTACAATGAGCAGTTCTTC; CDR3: CSARDPLASSYNEQFF
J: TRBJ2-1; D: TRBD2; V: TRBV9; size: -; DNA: TGTGCCAGCAGCGTATCTAGCGGTGGAGGAAATGAGCAGTTCTTC; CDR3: CASSVSSGGGNEQFF
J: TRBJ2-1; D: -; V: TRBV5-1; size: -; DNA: TGCGCCAGCAGCTTGGTCTACTCCAGCAATGAGCAGTTCTTC; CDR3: CASSLVYSSNEQFF
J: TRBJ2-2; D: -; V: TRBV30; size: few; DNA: TGTGCCTGGAGGGATACCGGGGAGCTGTTTTTT; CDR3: CAWRDTGELFF
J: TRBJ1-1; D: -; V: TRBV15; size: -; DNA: TGTGCCACCAGCAGAGACAGGGCCTTGAACACTGAAGCTTTCTTT; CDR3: CATSRDRALNTEAFF
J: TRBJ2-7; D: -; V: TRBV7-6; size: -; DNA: TGTGCCAGCAGCTTAGCTTCACGATACGAGCAGTACTTC; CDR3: CASSLASRYEQYF
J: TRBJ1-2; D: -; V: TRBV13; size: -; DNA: TGTGCCAGCAGCTTAGGGGGGCTCGTCTATGGCTACACCTTC; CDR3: CASSLGGLVYGYTF
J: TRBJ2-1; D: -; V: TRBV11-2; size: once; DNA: TGTGCCAGCAGCCCGTACGGGGACTCCTACAATGAGCAGTTCTTC; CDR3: CASSPYGDSYNEQFF
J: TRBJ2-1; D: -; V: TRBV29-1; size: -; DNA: TGCAGCGTTGTCCGGCCCACGGGTGAGCAGTTCTTC; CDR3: CSVVRPTGEQFF
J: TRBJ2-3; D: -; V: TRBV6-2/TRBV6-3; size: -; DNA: TGTGCCAGCAGTTACATCCAGAGCACAGATACGCAGTATTTT; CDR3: CASSYIQSTDTQYF
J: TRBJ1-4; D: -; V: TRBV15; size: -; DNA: TGTGCCACCAGCCCGAGCCTGGTTGAAAAACTGTTTTTT; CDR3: CATSPSLVEKLFF
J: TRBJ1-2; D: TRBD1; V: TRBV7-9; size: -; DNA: TGTGCCAGCAGCCCACGGGACAGGAGTAACTATGGCTACACCTTC; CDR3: CASSPRDRSNYGYTF
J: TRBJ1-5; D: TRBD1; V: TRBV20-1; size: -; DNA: TGCAGTGCTAGACCCTTTCACCGGGACAGGGCAGGTCAGCCCCAGCATTTT; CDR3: CSARPFHRDRAGQPQHF
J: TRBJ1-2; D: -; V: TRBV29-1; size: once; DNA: TGCAGCGTATGGGACAACGCTAACTATGGCTACACCTTC; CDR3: CSVWDNANYGYTF
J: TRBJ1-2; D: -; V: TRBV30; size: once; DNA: TGTGCCTGGAGGCGGACGGCGAACTATGGCTACACCTTC; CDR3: CAWRRTANYGYTF
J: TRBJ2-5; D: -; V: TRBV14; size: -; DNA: TGTGCCAGTTACCAAGAGACCCAGTACTTC; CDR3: CASYQETQYF
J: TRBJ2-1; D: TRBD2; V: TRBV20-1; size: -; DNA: TGCAGTGCTAGAGATAGCGGGGGCTACAATGAGCAGTTCTTC; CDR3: CSARDSGGYNEQFF
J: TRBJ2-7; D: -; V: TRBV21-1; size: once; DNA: TGTGCCAGCAGCAAAGCGCAGGGGGGCGGGCTAGCGGAATCCTCCTTCGACGAGCAGTACTTC; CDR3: CASSKAQGGGLAESSFDEQYF
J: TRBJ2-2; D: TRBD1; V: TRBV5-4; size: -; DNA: TGTGCCAGCAGCCCAGGGACAGGGGAAGCCGCGAACACCGGGGAGCTGTTTTTT; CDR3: CASSPGTGEAANTGELFF
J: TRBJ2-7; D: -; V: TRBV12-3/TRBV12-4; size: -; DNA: TGTGCCAGCAGTTGGGAGGAAGCGGCGGACGGCTCCTACGAGCAGTACTTC; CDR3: CASSWEEAADGSYEQYF
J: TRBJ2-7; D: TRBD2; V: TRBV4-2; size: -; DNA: TGTGCCAGCAGCCAAGCCCTAGCGGGTTACGAGCAGTACTTC; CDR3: CASSQALAGYEQYF
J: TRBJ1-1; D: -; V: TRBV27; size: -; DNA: TGTGCCAGCAGTTTATCGGCCAGCTACACTGAAGCTTTCTTT; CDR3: CASSLSASYTEAFF
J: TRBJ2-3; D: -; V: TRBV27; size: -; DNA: TGTGCCAGCAGTTTCACGGGGCCTAGCACAGATACGCAGTATTTT; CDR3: CASSFTGPSTDTQYF
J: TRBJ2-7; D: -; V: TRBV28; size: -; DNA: TGTGCCAGCAGCTGGATTGGCGAGCAGTACTTC; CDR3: CASSWIGEQYF
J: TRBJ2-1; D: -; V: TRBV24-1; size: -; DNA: TGTGCCACCAGTGATCGGCATGAGCAGTTCTTC; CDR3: CATSDRHEQFF
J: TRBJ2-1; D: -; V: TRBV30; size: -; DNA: TGTGCCTGGATGGAGGGGGGTGAGCAGTTCTTC; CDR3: CAWMEGGEQFF
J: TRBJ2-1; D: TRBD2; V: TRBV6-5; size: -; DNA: TGTGCCAGCAGTTACGCGGGAGGGCAGTTCTTC; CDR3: CASSYAGGQFF
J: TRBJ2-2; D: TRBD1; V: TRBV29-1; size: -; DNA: TGCAGCGCCAGGACAGGGGCTGGGGAGCTGTTTTTT; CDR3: CSARTGAGELFF
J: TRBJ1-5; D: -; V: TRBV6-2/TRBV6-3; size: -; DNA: TGTGCCAGCAGTATCAGACAAAGCAATCAGCCCCAGCATTTT; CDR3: CASSIRQSNQPQHF
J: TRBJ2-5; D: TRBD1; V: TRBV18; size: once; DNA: TGTGCCAGCTCACCACCCCAGGGACAGAACCAAGAGACCCAGTACTTC; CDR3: CASSPPQGQNQETQYF
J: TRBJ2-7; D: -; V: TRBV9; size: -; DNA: TGTGCCAGCAGCGTAGTGGGAACGAGGGGCCGACAGTACTTC; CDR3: CASSVVGTRGRQYF
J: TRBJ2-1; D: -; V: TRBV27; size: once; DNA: TGTGCCAGCAGTTTAGTTTCGCGGGATGAGCAGTTCTTC; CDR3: CASSLVSRDEQFF
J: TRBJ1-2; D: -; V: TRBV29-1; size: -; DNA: TGCAGCGGAACGGGGGAATATGGCTACACCTTC; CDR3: CSGTGEYGYTF
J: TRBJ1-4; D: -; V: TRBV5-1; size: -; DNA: TGCGCCAGCAGCTTGGGTAATGAAAAACTGTTTTTT; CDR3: CASSLGNEKLFF
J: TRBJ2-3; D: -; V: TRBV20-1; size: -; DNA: TGCAGTGCTAGACCCTTCATACTAGCCCGGGTTGAAATAACAGATACGCAGTATTTT; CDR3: CSARPFILARVEITDTQYF
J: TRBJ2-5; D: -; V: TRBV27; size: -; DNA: TGTGCCAGCAGTCAGTCCGTTGAGTATGAGACCCAGTACTTC; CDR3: CASSQSVEYETQYF
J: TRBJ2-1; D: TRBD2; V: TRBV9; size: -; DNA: TGTGCCAGCAGCATCGGGACTAGCAGCGATGAGCAGTTCTTC; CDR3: CASSIGTSSDEQFF
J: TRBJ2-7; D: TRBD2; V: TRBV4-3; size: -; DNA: TGCGCCAGCAGCCAAATCCTGGCGGGAGGCGAGCAGTACTTC; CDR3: CASSQILAGGEQYF
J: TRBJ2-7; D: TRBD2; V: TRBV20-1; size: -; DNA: TGCAGCGTCACTAGCGGGACTTACGAGCAGTACTTC; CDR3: CSVTSGTYEQYF
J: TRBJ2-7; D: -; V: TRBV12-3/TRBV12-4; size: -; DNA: TGTGCCAGCAGTTTACTCCGCCCAAGAGTCTACGAGCAGTACTTC; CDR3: CASSLLRPRVYEQYF
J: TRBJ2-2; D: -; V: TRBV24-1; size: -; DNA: TGTGCCGCCCGGGAGAAAGGCACCGGGGAGCTGTTTTTT; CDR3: CAAREKGTGELFF
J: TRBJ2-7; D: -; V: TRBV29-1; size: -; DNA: TGCAGCGTTGAATATTACGGCAGCGATTCCTACGAGCAGTACTTC; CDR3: CSVEYYGSDSYEQYF
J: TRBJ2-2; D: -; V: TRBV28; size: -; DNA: TGTGCCAGCAGTTTTACTGGCACCGGGGAGCTGTTTTTT; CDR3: CASSFTGTGELFF
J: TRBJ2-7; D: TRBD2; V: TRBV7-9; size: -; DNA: TGTGCCAGCAGCTTAGGGAGGCGGGAGGGTGAGCAGTACTTC; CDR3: CASSLGRREGEQYF
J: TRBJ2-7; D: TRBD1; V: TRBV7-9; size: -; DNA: TGTGCCAGCAGCCCCCCGACAGGGCCCCATTCCGAGCAGTACTTC; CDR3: CASSPPTGPHSEQYF